This T cell receptor (beta chain) was identified during a study of T-cell reconstitution after alpha-beta-depleted transplantation in children. Preparation of the TCRbeta library used unique molecular identifiers. TCRdb ran MiXCR on the PCR reads and lists one entry per CDR3 protein. The profile shows about 500,000 distinct CDR3 sequences, less than 35% of them singletons. This clonotype was seen a few times. The receptor was isolated from a human donor who donated a stem cell graft to a child with aplastic anemia. The sample in question was PBMCs from the stem cell graft donor, obtained from the stem cell graft.

Here the CDR3 DNA reads TGTGCCTGGAGTGTGATCCTCGATACGCAGTATTTT. Translating it yields CAWSVILDTQYF. The chain joins TRBV30 to TRBJ2-3; D remains unclear. The CDR3 is made up of 12 amino acids. Germline V gives CDR1 GTSNPN, CDR2 SVGIG (reference sequence). The V end lost 0 bases, the J end lost 6 bases, and 7 bases lay between the germline ends.